Reported below is one T cell receptor beta chain. The antigen is not known. Because the CDR3 is missing its conserved closing phenylalanine or tryptophan, this is likely a read error. Germline V gives CDR1 DFQATT, CDR2 SNEGSKA (reference sequence). Between the trimmed V and J ends, which lost 5 bases and 7 bases, there was a span of 12 bases. The length of the CDR3 is 12 residues. These data come from a study of identical twins. Each CDR3 protein gets one entry after TCRdb re-called the 5' RACE reads with MiXCR. Among hundreds of thousands of distinct CDR3 sequences listed, roughly an eighth were seen once. Whole-study findings and limits: Insertion counts were lower in abundant cord blood beta clonotypes, a trend that memory repertoires did not show.

The same data also went into a second study, on yellow fever vaccine responses in identical twins.

The gene calls are TRBV20-1 and TRBJ1-5; TRBD1 might be the D (5 bases). The clonotype was recovered from a woman between 18 and 29 years old in good health. The sample taken for sequencing was PBMCs. The CDR3 sequence is CSAEVRDQPQHS. The CDR3, as DNA: TGCAGTGCTGAAGTCAGGGACCAGCCCCAGCATTCT.